This is a list of T cell receptor beta chains from one sample in a study of CD8 T cells in ankylosing spondylitis. One entry per CDR3 protein, called by TCRdb with MiXCR from the 5' RACE reads. The sample yields some 150,000 distinct CDR3 sequences, over 10% seen once. The material sequenced was blood, either unsorted or a sorted T cell fraction (not recorded which). The source of these receptors is a female donor with ankylosing spondylitis or in good health (not recorded which). Both conserved end residues are part of each CDR3. D genes are given only for firm matches. Expanded clones are given a class, and other clones once, few, many or no size at all.

clone_size: -
v_call: TRBV28
cdr3_length: 15
d_call: TRBD1
j_call: TRBJ1-1
cdr3_aa: CASSFPQGANTEAFF
cdr3_nt: TGTGCCAGCAGTTTTCCCCAGGGGGCCAACACTGAAGCTTTCTTT

clone_size: many
v_call: TRBV11-2
cdr3_length: 15
d_call: TRBD1
j_call: TRBJ2-1
cdr3_aa: CASSATGGVVNEQFF
cdr3_nt: TGTGCCAGCAGCGCGACAGGGGGGGTAGTTAATGAGCAGTTCTTC

clone_size: many
v_call: TRBV13
cdr3_length: 15
d_call: TRBD1
j_call: TRBJ2-7
cdr3_aa: CASSVGTAGYYEQYF
cdr3_nt: TGTGCCAGCAGCGTCGGGACAGCCGGGTATTACGAGCAGTACTTC

clone_size: many
v_call: TRBV5-6
cdr3_length: 13
d_call: -
j_call: TRBJ2-5
cdr3_aa: CASSSMVLETQYF
cdr3_nt: TGTGCCAGCAGCTCCATGGTGTTGGAGACCCAGTACTTC

clone_size: many
v_call: TRBV18
cdr3_length: 14
d_call: TRBD2
j_call: TRBJ2-7
cdr3_aa: CASSPPAGNYEQYF
cdr3_nt: TGTGCCAGCTCGCCTCCAGCGGGAAACTACGAGCAGTACTTC

clone_size: many
v_call: TRBV10-3
cdr3_length: 13
d_call: -
j_call: TRBJ2-3
cdr3_aa: CAIKDSPTDTQYF
cdr3_nt: TGTGCCATCAAGGACAGCCCCACAGATACGCAGTATTTT

clone_size: few
v_call: TRBV10-1
cdr3_length: 14
d_call: -
j_call: TRBJ1-4
cdr3_aa: CASSDGQHNEKLFF
cdr3_nt: TGCGCCAGCAGTGATGGACAGCACAATGAAAAACTGTTTTTT

clone_size: many
v_call: TRBV5-1
cdr3_length: 13
d_call: -
j_call: TRBJ2-1
cdr3_aa: CASSLNSYNEQFF
cdr3_nt: TGCGCCAGCAGCTTGAACAGTTACAATGAGCAGTTCTTC

clone_size: many
v_call: TRBV3-1
cdr3_length: 15
d_call: TRBD2
j_call: TRBJ2-3
cdr3_aa: CASSQGLAATDTQYF
cdr3_nt: TGTGCCAGCAGCCAAGGACTAGCGGCGACAGATACGCAGTATTTT

clone_size: many
v_call: TRBV5-1
cdr3_length: 13
d_call: -
j_call: TRBJ2-2
cdr3_aa: CASSLGVVGELFF
cdr3_nt: TGCGCCAGCAGCTTGGGAGTCGTCGGGGAGCTGTTTTTT

clone_size: many
v_call: TRBV6-5
cdr3_length: 15
d_call: TRBD2
j_call: TRBJ2-7
cdr3_aa: CASSYSGGEAYEQYF
cdr3_nt: TGTGCCAGCAGTTACTCGGGGGGGGAGGCCTACGAGCAGTACTTC

clone_size: many
v_call: TRBV7-7
cdr3_length: 15
d_call: TRBD1
j_call: TRBJ2-7
cdr3_aa: CASSSGTGSSYEQYF
cdr3_nt: TGTGCCAGCAGCTCAGGGACAGGGAGCTCCTACGAGCAGTACTTC

clone_size: few
v_call: TRBV7-2
cdr3_length: 15
d_call: -
j_call: TRBJ1-6
cdr3_aa: CASSLDSGRGSPLHF
cdr3_nt: TGTGCCAGCAGCTTAGATTCGGGTAGGGGTTCACCCCTCCACTTT

clone_size: many
v_call: TRBV6-2/TRBV6-3
cdr3_length: 15
d_call: -
j_call: TRBJ2-7
cdr3_aa: CASSYRGHRLYEQYF
cdr3_nt: TGTGCCAGCAGTTACAGGGGACACCGCCTGTACGAGCAGTACTTC

clone_size: many
v_call: TRBV7-9
cdr3_length: 14
d_call: -
j_call: TRBJ2-1
cdr3_aa: CASRTPDGVHEQFF
cdr3_nt: TGTGCCAGCAGAACCCCCGACGGAGTACATGAGCAGTTCTTC

clone_size: many
v_call: TRBV20-1
cdr3_length: 14
d_call: -
j_call: TRBJ2-7
cdr3_aa: CSARDDLQGGEQYF
cdr3_nt: TGCAGTGCTAGAGATGATTTGCAGGGAGGAGAGCAGTACTTC

clone_size: many
v_call: TRBV7-9
cdr3_length: 15
d_call: TRBD1
j_call: TRBJ1-1
cdr3_aa: CASSARDRLNTEAFF
cdr3_nt: TGTGCCAGCAGCGCACGGGACAGGCTTAACACTGAAGCTTTCTTT

clone_size: many
v_call: TRBV20-1
cdr3_length: 13
d_call: TRBD2
j_call: TRBJ2-1
cdr3_aa: CSAYLAGAGEQFF
cdr3_nt: TGCAGTGCCTACCTAGCGGGAGCTGGTGAGCAGTTCTTC

clone_size: many
v_call: TRBV9
cdr3_length: 17
d_call: -
j_call: TRBJ2-2
cdr3_aa: CASSAIHREMNTGELFF
cdr3_nt: TGTGCCAGCAGCGCCATTCACAGGGAGATGAACACCGGGGAGCTGTTTTTT

clone_size: few
v_call: TRBV5-1
cdr3_length: 15
d_call: -
j_call: TRBJ1-1
cdr3_aa: CASSLRANTNTEAFF
cdr3_nt: TGCGCCAGCAGCTTAAGGGCCAACACAAACACTGAAGCTTTCTTT

clone_size: many
v_call: TRBV3-1
cdr3_length: 15
d_call: TRBD1
j_call: TRBJ2-1
cdr3_aa: CASSQTGGSYNEQFF
cdr3_nt: TGTGCCAGCAGCCAAACAGGGGGGTCCTACAATGAGCAGTTCTTC

clone_size: many
v_call: TRBV7-3
cdr3_length: 14
d_call: -
j_call: TRBJ2-1
cdr3_aa: CASSGRGPYNEQFF
cdr3_nt: TGTGCCAGCAGCGGGCGGGGGCCCTACAATGAGCAGTTCTTC

clone_size: -
v_call: TRBV24-1
cdr3_length: 14
d_call: -
j_call: TRBJ1-1
cdr3_aa: CATSAPGRNTEAFF
cdr3_nt: TGTGCCACCAGTGCCCCGGGACGGAACACTGAAGCTTTCTTT

clone_size: many
v_call: TRBV20-1
cdr3_length: 13
d_call: -
j_call: TRBJ1-1
cdr3_aa: CSASSGKHTEAFF
cdr3_nt: TGCAGTGCTAGTTCCGGGAAGCACACTGAAGCTTTCTTT

clone_size: many
v_call: TRBV28
cdr3_length: 13
d_call: -
j_call: TRBJ2-3
cdr3_aa: CASNGERVDTQYF
cdr3_nt: TGTGCCAGCAATGGGGAGAGGGTGGATACGCAGTATTTT

clone_size: many
v_call: TRBV19
cdr3_length: 16
d_call: -
j_call: TRBJ2-2
cdr3_aa: CASSIWLGSNTGELFF
cdr3_nt: TGTGCCAGTAGTATATGGTTGGGTTCGAACACCGGGGAGCTGTTTTTT

clone_size: -
v_call: TRBV3-1
cdr3_length: 13
d_call: -
j_call: TRBJ2-5
cdr3_aa: CASSQGLQETQYF
cdr3_nt: TGTGCCAGCAGCCAAGGACTCCAAGAGACCCAGTACTTC

clone_size: many
v_call: TRBV6-1
cdr3_length: 13
d_call: -
j_call: TRBJ1-2
cdr3_aa: CASSEAGNYGYTF
cdr3_nt: TGTGCCAGCAGTGAAGCAGGGAACTATGGCTACACCTTC

clone_size: many
v_call: TRBV7-3
cdr3_length: 17
d_call: -
j_call: TRBJ2-6
cdr3_aa: CASSLGMNIPGANVLTF
cdr3_nt: TGTGCCAGCAGTCTAGGCATGAACATCCCTGGGGCCAACGTCCTGACTTTC

clone_size: few
v_call: TRBV5-1
cdr3_length: 14
d_call: TRBD2
j_call: TRBJ2-1
cdr3_aa: CASRGTSGHNEQFF
cdr3_nt: TGCGCCAGCAGAGGGACTAGCGGACACAATGAGCAGTTCTTC

clone_size: -
v_call: TRBV7-6
cdr3_length: 14
d_call: -
j_call: TRBJ1-1
cdr3_aa: CASSLSTMNTEAFF
cdr3_nt: TGTGCCAGCAGCTTATCCACCATGAACACTGAAGCTTTCTTT

clone_size: many
v_call: TRBV20-1
cdr3_length: 14
d_call: -
j_call: TRBJ2-7
cdr3_aa: CSASRETWGNEQYF
cdr3_nt: TGCAGTGCTAGCCGTGAGACGTGGGGAAACGAGCAGTACTTC

clone_size: many
v_call: TRBV7-9
cdr3_length: 14
d_call: -
j_call: TRBJ1-5
cdr3_aa: CASSRGGLAGPQHF
cdr3_nt: TGTGCCAGCAGCCGAGGAGGCTTAGCGGGGCCCCAGCATTTT

clone_size: many
v_call: TRBV12-3/TRBV12-4
cdr3_length: 10
d_call: -
j_call: TRBJ2-7
cdr3_aa: CASSLGGQLF
cdr3_nt: TGTGCCAGCAGTTTAGGTGGACAGCTCTTC

clone_size: many
v_call: TRBV5-1
cdr3_length: 15
d_call: -
j_call: TRBJ2-2
cdr3_aa: CASSWDRVNTGELFF
cdr3_nt: TGCGCCAGCAGCTGGGACCGGGTTAACACCGGGGAGCTGTTTTTT

clone_size: many
v_call: TRBV5-1
cdr3_length: 12
d_call: TRBD1
j_call: TRBJ2-1
cdr3_aa: CASRPGTDEQFF
cdr3_nt: TGCGCCAGCAGGCCGGGGACAGATGAGCAGTTCTTC

clone_size: many
v_call: TRBV12-3/TRBV12-4
cdr3_length: 15
d_call: -
j_call: TRBJ1-2
cdr3_aa: CASSSTGSRVYGYTF
cdr3_nt: TGTGCCAGCAGTTCTACAGGGAGTCGAGTCTATGGCTACACCTTC

clone_size: few
v_call: TRBV5-1
cdr3_length: 14
d_call: -
j_call: TRBJ1-2
cdr3_aa: CASSLGAEGYGYTF
cdr3_nt: TGCGCCAGCAGCTTGGGGGCCGAGGGTTATGGCTACACCTTC

clone_size: many
v_call: TRBV20-1
cdr3_length: 15
d_call: TRBD2
j_call: TRBJ2-2
cdr3_aa: CSAHGLAGDTGELFF
cdr3_nt: TGCAGTGCCCACGGACTAGCGGGAGACACCGGGGAGCTGTTTTTT

clone_size: many
v_call: TRBV12-3/TRBV12-4
cdr3_length: 15
d_call: -
j_call: TRBJ1-6
cdr3_aa: CASSLTSSYNSPLHF
cdr3_nt: TGTGCCAGCAGTTTAACGAGCTCCTATAATTCACCCCTCCACTTT

clone_size: many
v_call: TRBV6-1
cdr3_length: 15
d_call: -
j_call: TRBJ2-3
cdr3_aa: CASRQAASHTDTQYF
cdr3_nt: TGTGCCAGCAGACAGGCGGCCTCTCACACAGATACGCAGTATTTT

clone_size: many
v_call: TRBV7-8
cdr3_length: 15
d_call: -
j_call: TRBJ1-1
cdr3_aa: CASSLIGIEGTEAFF
cdr3_nt: TGTGCCAGCAGCTTAATCGGGATTGAGGGCACTGAAGCTTTCTTT

clone_size: many
v_call: TRBV12-3/TRBV12-4
cdr3_length: 14
d_call: TRBD1
j_call: TRBJ1-2
cdr3_aa: CASSPGTVGGGYTF
cdr3_nt: TGTGCCAGCAGCCCAGGGACAGTCGGGGGAGGCTACACCTTC